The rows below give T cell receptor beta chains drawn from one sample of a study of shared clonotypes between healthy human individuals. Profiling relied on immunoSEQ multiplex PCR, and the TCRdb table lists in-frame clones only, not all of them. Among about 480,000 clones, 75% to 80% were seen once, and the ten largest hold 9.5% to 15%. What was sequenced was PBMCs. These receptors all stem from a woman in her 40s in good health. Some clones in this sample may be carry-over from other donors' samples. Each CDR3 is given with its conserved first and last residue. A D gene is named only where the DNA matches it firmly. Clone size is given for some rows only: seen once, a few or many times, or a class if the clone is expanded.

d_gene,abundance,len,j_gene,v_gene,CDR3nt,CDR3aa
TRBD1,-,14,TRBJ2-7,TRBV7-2,TGTGCCAGCAGCTTAGGGGACAGGGGCTACGAGCAGTACTTC,CASSLGDRGYEQYF
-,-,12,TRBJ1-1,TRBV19,TGTGCCAGTAGTAGACACAACACTGAAGCTTTCTTT,CASSRHNTEAFF
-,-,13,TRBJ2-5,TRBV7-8,TGTGCCATTCTAAAAGGGCTAGAAGAGACCCAGTACTTC,CAILKGLEETQYF
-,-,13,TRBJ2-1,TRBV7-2,TGTGCCAGCAGCTTGGCGACTTCCAATGAGCAGTTCTTC,CASSLATSNEQFF
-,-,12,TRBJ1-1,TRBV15,TGTGCCACCAGCAGAGGATACACTGAAGCTTTCTTT,CATSRGYTEAFF
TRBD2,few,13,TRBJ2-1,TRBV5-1,TGCGCCAGCAGCTTGCGGGAGGTCAATGAGCAGTTCTTC,CASSLREVNEQFF
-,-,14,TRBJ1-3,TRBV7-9,TGTGCCAGCAGCTTGGACGTCTCTGGAAACACCATATATTTT,CASSLDVSGNTIYF
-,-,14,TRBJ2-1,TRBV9,TGTGCCAGCAGCGTAGAAGGCGCATACAATGAGCAGTTCTTC,CASSVEGAYNEQFF
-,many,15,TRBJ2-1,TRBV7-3,TGTGCCAGCAGCTTAACGGGAGATAGTTTCAATGAGCAGTTCTTC,CASSLTGDSFNEQFF
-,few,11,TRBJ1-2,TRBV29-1,TGCAGCGTTGGCAGGGCGCCTGGCTACACCTTC,CSVGRAPGYTF
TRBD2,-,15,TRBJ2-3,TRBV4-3,TGCGCCAGCAGCCACTCTAGCGGGAGGGGAGATACGCAGTATTTT,CASSHSSGRGDTQYF
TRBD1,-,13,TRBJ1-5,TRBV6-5,TGTGCCAGCAGGAAACAGGGGGATCAGCCCCAGCATTTT,CASRKQGDQPQHF
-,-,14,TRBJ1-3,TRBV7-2,TGTGCCAGCAGCTCACTGATTTCTGGAAACACCATATATTTT,CASSSLISGNTIYF
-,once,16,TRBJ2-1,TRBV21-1,TGTGCCAGCAGCCTTAAAACCGGACATCGGTGGGATGAGCAGTTCTTC,CASSLKTGHRWDEQFF
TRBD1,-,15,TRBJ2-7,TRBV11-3,TGTGCCAGCAGCTTAGATGGGACAGGAGCCTACGAGCAGTACTTC,CASSLDGTGAYEQYF
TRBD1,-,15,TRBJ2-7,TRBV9,TGTGCCAGCAGCTTAGGGACAGGAGGCACCTACGAGCAGTACTTC,CASSLGTGGTYEQYF
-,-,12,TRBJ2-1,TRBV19,TGTGCCAGTAGTATCCCAGGGGTCGAGCAGTTCTTC,CASSIPGVEQFF
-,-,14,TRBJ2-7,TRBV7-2,TGTGCCAGCAGCCCCCGGGACGGAGCCTACGAGCAGTACTTC,CASSPRDGAYEQYF
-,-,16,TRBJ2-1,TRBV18,TGTGCCAGCTCACCCTCCGGGACTTATTCCTACAATGAGCAGTTCTTC,CASSPSGTYSYNEQFF
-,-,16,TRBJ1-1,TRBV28,TGTGCCAGCCAACTGAGGGGCTTCGCCATGAACACTGAAGCTTTCTTT,CASQLRGFAMNTEAFF
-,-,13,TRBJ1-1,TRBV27,TGTGCCAGCAGTTTAGAACCAGCCCAGGTGGCTTTCTTT,CASSLEPAQVAFF
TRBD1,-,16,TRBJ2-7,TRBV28,TGTGCCAGCAGTTTCTCGTCGGCAGGGGGCACCTACGAGCAGTACTTC,CASSFSSAGGTYEQYF
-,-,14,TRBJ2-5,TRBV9,TGTGCCAGCAGCGTATCACAGGGACAAGAGACCCAGTACTTC,CASSVSQGQETQYF
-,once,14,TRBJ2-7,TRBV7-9,TGTGCCAGCAGCTTCTCGACAGGACCCTACGAGCAGTACTTC,CASSFSTGPYEQYF
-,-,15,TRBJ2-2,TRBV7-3,TGTGCCAGCAGCTTAAACTCGGGCGGGGACGGGGAGCTGTTTTTT,CASSLNSGGDGELFF
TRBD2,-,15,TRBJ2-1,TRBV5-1,TGCGCCAGCAGCTCCTTCCTAGCGGCAGACAATGAGCAGTTCTTC,CASSSFLAADNEQFF
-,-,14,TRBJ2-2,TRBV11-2,TGTGCCAGCAGCTTATCTTCTGAGTACGGGGAGCTGTTTTTT,CASSLSSEYGELFF
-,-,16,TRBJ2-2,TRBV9,TGTGCCAGCAGCGTAGTAGCTAGCCGACACACCGGGGAGCTGTTTTTT,CASSVVASRHTGELFF
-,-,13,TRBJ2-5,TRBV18,TGTGCCAGCTCACCTCCACTAGGGGAGACCCAGTACTTC,CASSPPLGETQYF
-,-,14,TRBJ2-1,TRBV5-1,TGCGCCAGCAGCTTGGGGGGGCCGGGTAATGAGCAGTTCTTC,CASSLGGPGNEQFF
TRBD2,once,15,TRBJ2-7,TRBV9,TGTGCCAGCAGCCAAGTGGGACTAGCGGGGGGCGAGCAGTACTTC,CASSQVGLAGGEQYF
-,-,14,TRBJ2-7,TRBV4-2,TGTGCCAGCAGCCAAGAACGGGACTCCTACGAGCAGTACTTC,CASSQERDSYEQYF
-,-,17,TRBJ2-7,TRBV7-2,TGTGCCAGCAGCCGGACTCGCACGGGACTCCTATCCTACGAGCAGTACTTC,CASSRTRTGLLSYEQYF
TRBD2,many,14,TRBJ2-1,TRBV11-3,TGTGCCAGCAGCCTTAGCGGGGCGGACAATGAGCAGTTCTTC,CASSLSGADNEQFF
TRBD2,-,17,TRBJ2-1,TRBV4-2,TGTGCCAGCAGCCAAGCGACGAGGGAAGCGGGGAACAATGAGCAGTTCTTC,CASSQATREAGNNEQFF
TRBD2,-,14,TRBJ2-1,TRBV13,TGTGCCAGCAGCCTCCCGACTAGCGGGGCTGAGCAGTTCTTC,CASSLPTSGAEQFF
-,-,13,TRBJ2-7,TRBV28,TGTGCCAGCCACCGGAGGAGGGACTACGAGCAGTACTTC,CASHRRRDYEQYF
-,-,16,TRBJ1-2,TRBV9,TGTGCCAGCAGCGTAGTTGCTAACCCCCATAACTATGGCTACACCTTC,CASSVVANPHNYGYTF
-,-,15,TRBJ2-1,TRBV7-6,TGTGCCAGCAGCCGGGACTTTGTTACCTACAATGAGCAGTTCTTC,CASSRDFVTYNEQFF
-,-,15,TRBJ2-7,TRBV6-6,TGTGCCAGCAGTTACGGCGGGAAAGGGTCCTACGAGCAGTACTTC,CASSYGGKGSYEQYF
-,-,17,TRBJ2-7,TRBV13,TGTGCCAGCAGCTCCCGGGACAGGGGACTAGCCCCCCACGAGCAGTACTTC,CASSSRDRGLAPHEQYF
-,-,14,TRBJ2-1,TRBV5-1,TGCGCCAGCAGCGTGACTCCTTTTTACAATGAGCAGTTCTTC,CASSVTPFYNEQFF
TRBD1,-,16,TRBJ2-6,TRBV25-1,TGTGCCGTCCAGACAGGGGCGAGCTCTGGGGCCAACGTCCTGACTTTC,CAVQTGASSGANVLTF
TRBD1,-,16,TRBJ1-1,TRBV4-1,TGCGCCAGCAGCCAGCTAAGCGGGACAGCGAACACTGAAGCTTTCTTT,CASSQLSGTANTEAFF
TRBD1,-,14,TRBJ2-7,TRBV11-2,TGTGCCAGCAGCTTAGGACAGGGGATCTACGAGCAGTACTTC,CASSLGQGIYEQYF
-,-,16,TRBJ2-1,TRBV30,TGTGCCTGGAGTCCCCCCGAGGGAGAGTCCTACAATGAGCAGTTCTTC,CAWSPPEGESYNEQFF
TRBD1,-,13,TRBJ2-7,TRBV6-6,TGTGCCAGCAACCACAGGGGGCAAAACGAGCAGTACTTC,CASNHRGQNEQYF
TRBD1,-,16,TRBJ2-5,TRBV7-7,TGTGCTAGCAGCTTAGGGGGCTCCGTGGGGCAAGAGACCCAGTACTTC,CASSLGGSVGQETQYF
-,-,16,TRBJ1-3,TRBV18,TGTGCCAGCTCACCTTTTGGCACCGACTCTGGAAACACCATATATTTT,CASSPFGTDSGNTIYF
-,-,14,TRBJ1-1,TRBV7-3,TGTGCCAGCAGCCTATCATCAGAGAACACTGAAGCTTTCTTT,CASSLSSENTEAFF